This TCR beta chain originates from a study of CD8 T cells in ankylosing spondylitis. General observations from the study: Disease-linked clones were reportedly significantly enriched in matched ankylosing spondylitis synovial fluid.

This clonotype showed up many times. Its target is not known. V lost 2 bases to trimming and J lost 4 bases; unmatched junction nucleotides: 7. The CDR3 loop spans 15 amino acids. CDR1 and CDR2 (germline): MGHRA, YSYEKL. The authors made TCR beta libraries by quantitative 5'-RACE with molecular barcodes. TCRdb reprocessed the 5' RACE reads via MiXCR and lists one record per CDR3 protein. Found here are around 340,000 distinct CDR3 sequences, approximately 20% of them singletons; the top ten hold around 13%. The material sequenced was blood, either unsorted or a sorted T cell fraction (not recorded which). The rearrangement uses TRBV4-1 and TRBJ1-2; 7 bases match TRBD1. The sequence was obtained from a male donor with ankylosing spondylitis or in good health (not recorded which). This chain's CDR3 is CASSQQRDRGYGYTF. CDR3 coding DNA: TGCGCCAGCAGCCAACAAAGGGACAGAGGCTATGGCTACACCTTC.